This record looks at one T cell receptor (beta chain) sequence and its context. Its specificity is unknown. Treatment reported: approximately nine-day PBMC culture with coronavirus spike peptide pools or control peptides (ViraFEST assay). The data are from a study of vaccination and CD4 T cells after COVID-19. The wider study: Convalescent patients gave post-COVID blood a median about 100 days post-diagnosis, range 35 to 161. Investigators took post-vaccine samples a median approximately 73 days after dose two, within a range of 14 to 241.

Sequencing of cultured CD4+ T cell DNA used the Oncomine TCR Beta short-read assay. Using its own MiXCR run on the PCR reads, TCRdb lists one record per CDR3 protein. The table lists 9,000 to 10,000 distinct CDR3 sequences, 66% of them singletons, with roughly 25% in the top ten. This TCR was sampled from a human donor who had recovered from COVID-19. The sample consisted of CD4+ T cells from blood, cultured in vitro.

CDR3 nucleotide sequence: TGTGCCAGCTCCCTGCTTAGGAACACTGAAGCTTTCTTT. It is translated as CASSLLRNTEAFF. This sequence joins TRBV12-3 or TRBV12-4 and TRBJ1-1, with D unclear. This CDR3 spans 13 amino acids. Trimming removed 8 bases from V and 1 base from J, with 11 bases in between.